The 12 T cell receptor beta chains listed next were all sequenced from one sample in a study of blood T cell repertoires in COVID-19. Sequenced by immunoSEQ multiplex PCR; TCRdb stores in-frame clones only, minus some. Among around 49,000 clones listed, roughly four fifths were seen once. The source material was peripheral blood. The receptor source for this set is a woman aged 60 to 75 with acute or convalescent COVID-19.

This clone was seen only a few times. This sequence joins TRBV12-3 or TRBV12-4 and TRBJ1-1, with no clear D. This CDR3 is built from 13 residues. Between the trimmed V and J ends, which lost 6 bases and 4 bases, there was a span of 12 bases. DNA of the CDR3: TGTGCCAGCAGGTACGATTACGGCACTGAAGCTTTCTTT. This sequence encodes CASRYDYGTEAFF.

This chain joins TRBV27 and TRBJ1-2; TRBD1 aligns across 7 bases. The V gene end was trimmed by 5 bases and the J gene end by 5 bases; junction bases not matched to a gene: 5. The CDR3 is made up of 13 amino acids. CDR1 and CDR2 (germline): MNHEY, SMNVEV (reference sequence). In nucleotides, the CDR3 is TGTGCCAGCAGTGGCAGGGGGAGGTATGGCTACACCTTC. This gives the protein CASSGRGRYGYTF.

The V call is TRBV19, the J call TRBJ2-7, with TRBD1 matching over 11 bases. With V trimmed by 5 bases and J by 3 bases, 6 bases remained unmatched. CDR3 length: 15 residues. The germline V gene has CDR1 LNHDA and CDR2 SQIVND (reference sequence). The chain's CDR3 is CASSYGTGGGYEQYF. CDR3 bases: TGTGCCAGTAGTTACGGGACAGGGGGTGGCTACGAGCAGTACTTC.

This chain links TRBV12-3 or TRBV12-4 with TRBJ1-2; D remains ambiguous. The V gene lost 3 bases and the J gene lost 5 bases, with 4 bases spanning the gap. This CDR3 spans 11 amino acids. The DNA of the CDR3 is TGTGCCAGCAGTTTTAATTATGGCTACACCTTC. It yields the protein CASSFNYGYTF.

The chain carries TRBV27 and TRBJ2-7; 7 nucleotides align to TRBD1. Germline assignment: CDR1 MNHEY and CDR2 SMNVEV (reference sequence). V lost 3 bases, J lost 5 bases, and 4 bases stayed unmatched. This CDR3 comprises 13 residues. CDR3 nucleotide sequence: TGTGCCAGCAGTTTTTACAGGGGCAACGAGCAGTACTTC. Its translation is CASSFYRGNEQYF.

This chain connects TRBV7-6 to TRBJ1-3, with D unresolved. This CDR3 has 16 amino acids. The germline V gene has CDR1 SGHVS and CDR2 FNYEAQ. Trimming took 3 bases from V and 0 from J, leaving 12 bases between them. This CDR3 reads CASSFRGRGSGNTIYF. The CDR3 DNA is TGTGCCAGCAGCTTTCGTGGTCGGGGCTCTGGAAACACCATATATTTT. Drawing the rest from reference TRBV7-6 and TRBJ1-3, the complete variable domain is GAGVSQSPRYKVTKRGQDVALRCDPISGHVSLYWYRQALGQGPEFLTYFNYEAQQDKSGLPNDRFSAERPEGSISTLTIQRTEQRDSAMYRCASSFRGRGSGNTIYFGEGSWLTVV.

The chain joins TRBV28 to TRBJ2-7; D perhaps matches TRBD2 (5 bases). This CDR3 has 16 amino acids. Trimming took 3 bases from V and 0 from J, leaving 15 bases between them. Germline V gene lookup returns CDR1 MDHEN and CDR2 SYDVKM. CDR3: CASSFIRLTSSYEQYF. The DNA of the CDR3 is TGTGCCAGCAGTTTTATCCGACTAACCAGCTCCTACGAGCAGTACTTC.

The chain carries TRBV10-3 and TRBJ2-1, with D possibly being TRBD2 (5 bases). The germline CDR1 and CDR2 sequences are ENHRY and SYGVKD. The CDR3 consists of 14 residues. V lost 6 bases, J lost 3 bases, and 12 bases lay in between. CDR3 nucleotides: TGTGCCATCAGCTTTAGCGCAGTCTACAATGAGCAGTTCTTC. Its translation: CAISFSAVYNEQFF.

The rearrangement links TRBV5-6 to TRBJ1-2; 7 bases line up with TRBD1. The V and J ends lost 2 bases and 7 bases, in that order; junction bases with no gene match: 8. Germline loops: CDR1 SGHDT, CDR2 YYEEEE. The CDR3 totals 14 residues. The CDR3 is CASSFTDRVLGYTF. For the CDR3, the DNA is TGTGCCAGCAGCTTTACCGACAGGGTTCTTGGCTACACCTTC.

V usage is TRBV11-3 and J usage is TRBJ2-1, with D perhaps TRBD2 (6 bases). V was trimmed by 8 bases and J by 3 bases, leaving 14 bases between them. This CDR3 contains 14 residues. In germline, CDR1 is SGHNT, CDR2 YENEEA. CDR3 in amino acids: CASAAGGIYNEQFF. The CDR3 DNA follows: TGTGCCAGCGCTGCTGGGGGGATCTACAATGAGCAGTTCTTC.

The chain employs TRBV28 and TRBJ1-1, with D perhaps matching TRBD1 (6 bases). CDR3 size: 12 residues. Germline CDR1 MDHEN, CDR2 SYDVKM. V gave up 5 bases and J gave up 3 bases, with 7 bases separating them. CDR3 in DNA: TGTGCCAGCAGTGGACAGTACACTGAAGCTTTCTTT. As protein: CASSGQYTEAFF.

The CDR3 DNA sequence: TGTGCCAGCAGTCCTCGGACTAGCGGGGGCCAAGAGACCCAGTACTTC. Encoded protein: CASSPRTSGGQETQYF. The rearrangement uses TRBV6-8 and TRBJ2-5; 13 bases fit TRBD2. Unmatched junction bases numbered 4, after V lost 5 bases and J lost 1 base. The CDR3 sequence is 16 residues long. Germline CDR1 and CDR2: MNHGY and SAAAGT.